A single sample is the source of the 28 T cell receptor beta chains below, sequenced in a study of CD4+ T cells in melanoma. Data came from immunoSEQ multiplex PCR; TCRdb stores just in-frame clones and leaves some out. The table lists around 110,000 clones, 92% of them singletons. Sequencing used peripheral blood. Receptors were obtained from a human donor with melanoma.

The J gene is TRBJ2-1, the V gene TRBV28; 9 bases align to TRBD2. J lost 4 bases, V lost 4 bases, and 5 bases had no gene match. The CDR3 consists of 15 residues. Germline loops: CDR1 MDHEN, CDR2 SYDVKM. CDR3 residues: CASSSAGGRYNEQFF. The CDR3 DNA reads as TGTGCCAGCAGTTCCGCGGGAGGGCGTTACAATGAGCAGTTCTTC.

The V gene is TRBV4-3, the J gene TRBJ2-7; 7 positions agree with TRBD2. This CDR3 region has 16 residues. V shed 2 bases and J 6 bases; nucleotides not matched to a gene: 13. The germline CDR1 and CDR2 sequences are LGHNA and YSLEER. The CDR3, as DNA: TGCGCCAGCAGCCAACCCCTGGGGGGGGACTATACCGAGCAGTACTTC. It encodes CASSQPLGGDYTEQYF.

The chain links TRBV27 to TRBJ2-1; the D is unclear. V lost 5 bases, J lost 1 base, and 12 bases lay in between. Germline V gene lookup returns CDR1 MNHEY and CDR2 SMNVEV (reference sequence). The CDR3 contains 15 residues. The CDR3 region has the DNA TGTGCCAGCAGTGCTTTGGGTGGGTCCTACAATGAGCAGTTCTTC. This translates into CASSALGGSYNEQFF.

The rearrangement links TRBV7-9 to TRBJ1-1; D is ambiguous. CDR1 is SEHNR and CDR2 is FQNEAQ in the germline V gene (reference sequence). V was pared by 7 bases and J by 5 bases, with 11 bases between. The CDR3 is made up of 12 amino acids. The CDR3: CASNPRWTEAFF. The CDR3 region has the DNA TGTGCCAGCAACCCCCGGTGGACTGAAGCTTTCTTT.

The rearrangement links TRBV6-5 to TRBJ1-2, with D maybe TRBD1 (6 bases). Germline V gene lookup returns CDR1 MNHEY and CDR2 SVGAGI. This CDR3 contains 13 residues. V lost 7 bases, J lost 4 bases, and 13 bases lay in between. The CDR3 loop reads CASMGGQAYGYTF. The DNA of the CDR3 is TGTGCCAGCATGGGGGGCCAGGCCTATGGCTACACCTTC.

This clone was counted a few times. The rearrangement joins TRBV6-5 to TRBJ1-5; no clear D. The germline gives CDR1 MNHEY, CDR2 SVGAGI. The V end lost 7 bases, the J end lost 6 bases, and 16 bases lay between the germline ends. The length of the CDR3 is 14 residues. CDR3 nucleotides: TGTGCCAGCAAGGATGGGCCCGTGGGTCAGCCCCAGCATTTT. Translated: CASKDGPVGQPQHF.

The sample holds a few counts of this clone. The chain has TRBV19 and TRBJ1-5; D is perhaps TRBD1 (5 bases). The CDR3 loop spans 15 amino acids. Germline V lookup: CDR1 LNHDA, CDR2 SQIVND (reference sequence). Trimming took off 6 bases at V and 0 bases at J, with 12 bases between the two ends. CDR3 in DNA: TGTGCCAGTAGGCCCCCAGGGAGTAGCAATCAGCCCCAGCATTTT. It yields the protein CASRPPGSSNQPQHF.

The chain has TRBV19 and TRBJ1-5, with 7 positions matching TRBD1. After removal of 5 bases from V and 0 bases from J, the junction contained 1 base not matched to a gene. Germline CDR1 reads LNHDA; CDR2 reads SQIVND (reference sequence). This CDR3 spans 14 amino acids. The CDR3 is CASSWDSSNQPQHF. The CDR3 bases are TGTGCCAGTAGTTGGGACAGTAGCAATCAGCCCCAGCATTTT.

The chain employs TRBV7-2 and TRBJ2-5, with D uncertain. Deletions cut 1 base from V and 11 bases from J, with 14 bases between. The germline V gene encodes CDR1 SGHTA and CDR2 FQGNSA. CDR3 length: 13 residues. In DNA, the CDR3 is TGTGCCAGCAGCTTAGGACCCTCTAATGAGCAGTACTTC. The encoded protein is CASSLGPSNEQYF.

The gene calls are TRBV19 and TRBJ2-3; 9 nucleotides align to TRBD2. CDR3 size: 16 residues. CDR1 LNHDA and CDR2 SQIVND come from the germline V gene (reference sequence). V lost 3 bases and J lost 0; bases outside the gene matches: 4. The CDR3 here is CASSMRLAVSTDTQYF. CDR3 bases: TGTGCCAGTAGTATGAGACTAGCGGTGAGCACAGATACGCAGTATTTT.

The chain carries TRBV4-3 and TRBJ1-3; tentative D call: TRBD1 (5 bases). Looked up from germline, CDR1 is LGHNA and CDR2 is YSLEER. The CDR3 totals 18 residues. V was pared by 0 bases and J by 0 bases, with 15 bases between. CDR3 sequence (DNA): TGCGCCAGCAGCCAAGATTCCGCCGGGACGGACTCTGGAAACACCATATATTTT. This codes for CASSQDSAGTDSGNTIYF.

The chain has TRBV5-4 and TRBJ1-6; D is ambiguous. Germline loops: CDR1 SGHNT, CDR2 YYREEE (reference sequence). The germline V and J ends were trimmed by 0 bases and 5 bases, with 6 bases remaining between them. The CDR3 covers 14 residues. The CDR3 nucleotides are TGTGCCAGCAGCTTGGGGAGTGATAATTCACCCCTCCACTTT. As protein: CASSLGSDNSPLHF.

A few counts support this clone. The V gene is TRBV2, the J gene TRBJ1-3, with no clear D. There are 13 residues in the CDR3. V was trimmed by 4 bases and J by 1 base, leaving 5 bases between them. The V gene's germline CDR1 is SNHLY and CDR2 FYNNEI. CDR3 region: CASSGDSGNTIYF. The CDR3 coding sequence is TGTGCCAGCAGTGGGGATTCTGGAAACACCATATATTTT.

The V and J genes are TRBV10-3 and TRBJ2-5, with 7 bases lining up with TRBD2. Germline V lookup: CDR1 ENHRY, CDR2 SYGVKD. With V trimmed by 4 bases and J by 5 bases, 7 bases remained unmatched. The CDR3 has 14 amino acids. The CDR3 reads CAISASAGRETQYF. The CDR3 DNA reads TGTGCCATCAGTGCTTCAGCGGGGAGGGAGACCCAGTACTTC.

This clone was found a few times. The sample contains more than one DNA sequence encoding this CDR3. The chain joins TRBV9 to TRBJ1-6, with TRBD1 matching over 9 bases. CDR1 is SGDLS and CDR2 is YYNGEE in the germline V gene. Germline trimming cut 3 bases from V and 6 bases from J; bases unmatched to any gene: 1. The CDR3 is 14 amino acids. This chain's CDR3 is CASSDRGPNSPLHF. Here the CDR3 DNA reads TGTGCCAGCAGCGACAGGGGGCCTAATTCACCCCTCCACTTT. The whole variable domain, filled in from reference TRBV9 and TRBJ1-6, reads DSGVTQTPKHLITATGQRVTLRCSPRSGDLSVYWYQQSLDQGLQFLIQYYNGEERAKGNILERFSAQQFPDLHSELNLSSLELGDSALYFCASSDRGPNSPLHFGNGTRLTVT.

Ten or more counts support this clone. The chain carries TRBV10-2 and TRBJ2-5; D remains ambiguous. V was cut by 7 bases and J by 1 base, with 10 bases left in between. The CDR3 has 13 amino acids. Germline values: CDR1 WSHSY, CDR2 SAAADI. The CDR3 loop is CASTSTSQETQYF. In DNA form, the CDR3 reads TGCGCCAGCACCTCGACGAGCCAAGAGACCCAGTACTTC.

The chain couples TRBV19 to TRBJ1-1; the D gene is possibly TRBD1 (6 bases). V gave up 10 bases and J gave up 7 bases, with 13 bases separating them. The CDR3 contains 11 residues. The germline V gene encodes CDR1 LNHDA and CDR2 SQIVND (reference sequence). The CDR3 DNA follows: TGTGCCACGAAGGACAGCAATGAAGCTTTCTTT. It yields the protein CATKDSNEAFF. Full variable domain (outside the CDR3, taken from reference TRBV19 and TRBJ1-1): DGGITQSPKYLFRKEGQNVTLSCEQNLNHDAMYWYRQDPGQGLRLIYYSQIVNDFQKGDIAEGYSVSREKKESFPLTVTSAQKNPTAFYLCATKDSNEAFFGQGTRLTVV.

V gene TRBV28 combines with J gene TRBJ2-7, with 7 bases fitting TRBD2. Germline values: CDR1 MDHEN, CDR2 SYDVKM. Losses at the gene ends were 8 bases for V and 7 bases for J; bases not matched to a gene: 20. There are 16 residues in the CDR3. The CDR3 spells CASSGMLGGAPLEQYF. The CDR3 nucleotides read TGTGCCAGCTCGGGGATGCTGGGAGGGGCGCCGCTGGAGCAGTACTTC.

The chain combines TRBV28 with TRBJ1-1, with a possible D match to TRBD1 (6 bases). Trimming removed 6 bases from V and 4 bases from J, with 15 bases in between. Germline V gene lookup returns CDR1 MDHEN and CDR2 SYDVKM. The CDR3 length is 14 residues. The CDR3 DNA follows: TGTGCCAGCAGACCGCCGAGAGGGGGCACTGAAGCTTTCTTT. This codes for CASRPPRGGTEAFF.

CDR3 region: CASSLGQGAEETQYF. CDR3 DNA sequence: TGTGCCAGCAGCCTGGGACAGGGGGCGGAAGAGACCCAGTACTTC. The V gene is TRBV11-3, the J gene TRBJ2-5; 12 bases are shared with TRBD1. The germline CDR1 and CDR2 sequences are SGHNT and YENEEA. V lost 5 bases to trimming and J lost 3 bases; unmatched junction nucleotides: 4. This CDR3 spans 15 amino acids.

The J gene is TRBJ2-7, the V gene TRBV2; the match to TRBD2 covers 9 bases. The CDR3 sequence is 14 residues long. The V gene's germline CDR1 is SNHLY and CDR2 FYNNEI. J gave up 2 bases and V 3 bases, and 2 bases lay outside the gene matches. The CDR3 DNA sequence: TGTGCCAGCAGTGAGGTAGCGGGGGCCTACGAGCAGTACTTC. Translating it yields CASSEVAGAYEQYF.

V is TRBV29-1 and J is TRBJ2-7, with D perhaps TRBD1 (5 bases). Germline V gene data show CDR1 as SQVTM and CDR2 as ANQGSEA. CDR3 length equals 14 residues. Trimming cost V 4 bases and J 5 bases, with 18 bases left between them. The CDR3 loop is CSVVLGQGTDEQYF. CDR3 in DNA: TGCAGCGTTGTTCTGGGTCAGGGTACCGACGAGCAGTACTTC.

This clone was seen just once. CDR3 protein: CASSYSVFNEQFF. The CDR3 DNA follows: TGTGCCAGCAGTTACTCGGTCTTCAATGAGCAGTTCTTC. This chain joins TRBV6-6 and TRBJ2-1; D gene unclear. The germline gives CDR1 MNHNY, CDR2 SVGAGI (reference sequence). Trimming left V 0 bases short and J 6 bases short, with 6 bases between. This CDR3 region has 13 residues.

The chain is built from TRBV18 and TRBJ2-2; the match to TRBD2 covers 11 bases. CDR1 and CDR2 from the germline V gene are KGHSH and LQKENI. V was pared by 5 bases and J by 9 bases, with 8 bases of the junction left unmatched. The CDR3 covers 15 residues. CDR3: CASSETSGASRELFF. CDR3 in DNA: TGTGCCAGCTCAGAGACTAGCGGGGCTTCCAGGGAGCTGTTTTTT.

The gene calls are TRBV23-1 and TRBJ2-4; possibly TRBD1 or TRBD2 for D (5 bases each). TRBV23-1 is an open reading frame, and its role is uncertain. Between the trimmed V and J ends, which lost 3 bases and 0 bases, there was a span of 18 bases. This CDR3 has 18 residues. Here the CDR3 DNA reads TGCGCCAGCAGTCAGCCCATTGGGACGGCCGGAGCCAAAAACATTCAGTACTTC. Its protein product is CASSQPIGTAGAKNIQYF.

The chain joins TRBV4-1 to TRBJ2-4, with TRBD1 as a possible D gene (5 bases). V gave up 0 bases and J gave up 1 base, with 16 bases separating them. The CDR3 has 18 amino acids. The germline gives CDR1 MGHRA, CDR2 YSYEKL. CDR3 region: CASSQEYRGTRAKNIQYF. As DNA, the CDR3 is TGCGCCAGCAGCCAAGAATATAGGGGCACTCGGGCCAAAAACATTCAGTACTTC.

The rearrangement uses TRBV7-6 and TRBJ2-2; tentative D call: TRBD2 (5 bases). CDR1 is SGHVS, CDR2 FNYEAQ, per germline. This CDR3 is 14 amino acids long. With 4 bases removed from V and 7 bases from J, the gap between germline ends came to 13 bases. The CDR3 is CASSYFSGDGELFF. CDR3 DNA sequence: TGTGCCAGCAGCTATTTCTCCGGGGACGGGGAGCTGTTTTTT.

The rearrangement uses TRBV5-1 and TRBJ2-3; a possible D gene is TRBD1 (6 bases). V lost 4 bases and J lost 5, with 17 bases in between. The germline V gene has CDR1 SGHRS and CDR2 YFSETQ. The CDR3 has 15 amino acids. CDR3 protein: CASSQNRVDGDTQYF. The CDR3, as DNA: TGCGCCAGCAGCCAGAACAGGGTTGATGGAGATACGCAGTATTTT.